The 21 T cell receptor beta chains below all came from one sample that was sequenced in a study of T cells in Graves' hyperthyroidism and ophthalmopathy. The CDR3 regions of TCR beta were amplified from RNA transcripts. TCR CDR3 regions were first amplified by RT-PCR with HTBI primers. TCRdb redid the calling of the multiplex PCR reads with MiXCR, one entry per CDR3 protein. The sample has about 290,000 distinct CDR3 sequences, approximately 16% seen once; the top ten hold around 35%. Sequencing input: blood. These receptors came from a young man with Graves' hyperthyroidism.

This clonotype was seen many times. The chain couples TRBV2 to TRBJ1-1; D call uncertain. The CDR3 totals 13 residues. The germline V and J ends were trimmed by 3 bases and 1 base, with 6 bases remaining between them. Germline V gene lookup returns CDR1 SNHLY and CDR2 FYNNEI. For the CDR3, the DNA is TGTGCCAGCAGTGACCGGGGGAACACTGAAGCTTTCTTT. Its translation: CASSDRGNTEAFF.

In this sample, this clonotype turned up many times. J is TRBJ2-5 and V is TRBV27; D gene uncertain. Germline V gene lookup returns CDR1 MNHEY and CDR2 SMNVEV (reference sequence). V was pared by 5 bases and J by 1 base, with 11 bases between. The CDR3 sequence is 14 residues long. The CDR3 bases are TGTGCCAGCAGTCCCCCGGGCCTCCAAGAGACCCAGTACTTC. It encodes CASSPPGLQETQYF.

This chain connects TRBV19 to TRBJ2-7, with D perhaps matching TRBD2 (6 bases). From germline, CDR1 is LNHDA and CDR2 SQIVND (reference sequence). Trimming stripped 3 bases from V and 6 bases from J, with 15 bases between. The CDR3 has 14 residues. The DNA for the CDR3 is TGTGCCAGTAGTATCACATTGGGGGGTTCCGAGCAGTACTTC. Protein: CASSITLGGSEQYF.

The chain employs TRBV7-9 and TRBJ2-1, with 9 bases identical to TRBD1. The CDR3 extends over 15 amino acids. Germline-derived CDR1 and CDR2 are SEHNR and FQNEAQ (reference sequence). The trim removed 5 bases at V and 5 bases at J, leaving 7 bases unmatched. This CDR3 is CASSPGTGLNNEQFF. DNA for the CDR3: TGTGCCAGCAGCCCCGGGACAGGGTTGAACAATGAGCAGTTCTTC.

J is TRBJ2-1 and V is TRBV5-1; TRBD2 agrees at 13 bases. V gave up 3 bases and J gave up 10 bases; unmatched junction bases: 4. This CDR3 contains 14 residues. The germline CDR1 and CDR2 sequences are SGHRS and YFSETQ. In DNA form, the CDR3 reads TGCGCCAGCAGCTCACGACTAGCGGGAGGCGAGCAGTTCTTC. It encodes CASSSRLAGGEQFF.

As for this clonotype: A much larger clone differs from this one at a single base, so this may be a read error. The CDR3 bases are TGTGCCAGCAGCAAAGTGGTAGCGGGAGGCCCAAGGGGGGAGCTGTTTTTT. Translation: CASSKVVAGGPRGELFF. The V gene is TRBV3-1, the J gene TRBJ2-2; TRBD2 matches at 10 bases. CDR3 size: 17 residues. V shed 5 bases, J shed 8 bases, and the junction held 14 bases outside the gene matches. In germline, CDR1 is LGHDT, CDR2 YNNKEL (reference sequence).

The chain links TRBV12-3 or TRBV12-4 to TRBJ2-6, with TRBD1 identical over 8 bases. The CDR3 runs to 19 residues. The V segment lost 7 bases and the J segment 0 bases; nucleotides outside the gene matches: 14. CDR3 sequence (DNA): TGTGCCAGCAACCCGAGGGCGACAGGGGTTGTCTCTGGGGCCAACGTCCTGACTTTC. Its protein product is CASNPRATGVVSGANVLTF.

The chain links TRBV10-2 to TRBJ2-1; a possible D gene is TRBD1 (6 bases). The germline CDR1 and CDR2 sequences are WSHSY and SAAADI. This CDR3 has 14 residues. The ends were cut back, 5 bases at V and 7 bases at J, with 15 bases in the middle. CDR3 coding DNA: TGCGCCAGCAGTTGGGGGCAGGGTAGGAATGAGCAGTTCTTC. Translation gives CASSWGQGRNEQFF.

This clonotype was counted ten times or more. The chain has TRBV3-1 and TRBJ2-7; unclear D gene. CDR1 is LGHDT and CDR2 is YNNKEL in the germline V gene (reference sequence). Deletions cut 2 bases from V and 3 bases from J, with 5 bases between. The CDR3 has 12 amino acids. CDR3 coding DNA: TGTGCCAGCAGCCAAAACGGCTACGAGCAGTACTTC. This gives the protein CASSQNGYEQYF.

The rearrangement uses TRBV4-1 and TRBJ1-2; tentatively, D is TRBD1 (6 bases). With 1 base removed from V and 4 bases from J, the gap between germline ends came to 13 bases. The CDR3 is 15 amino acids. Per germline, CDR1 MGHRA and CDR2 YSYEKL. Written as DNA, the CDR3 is TGCGCCAGCAGCCAAGGGGACGGGGGCCCCTATGGCTACACCTTC. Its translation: CASSQGDGGPYGYTF.

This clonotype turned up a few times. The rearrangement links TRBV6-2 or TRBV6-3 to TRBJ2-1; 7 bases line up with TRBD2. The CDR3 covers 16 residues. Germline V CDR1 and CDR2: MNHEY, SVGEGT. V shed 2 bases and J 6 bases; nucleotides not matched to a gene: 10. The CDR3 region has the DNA TGTGCCAGCAGTTACAGTAGCGGCAGGGAGGGCAATGAGCAGTTCTTC. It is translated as CASSYSSGREGNEQFF.

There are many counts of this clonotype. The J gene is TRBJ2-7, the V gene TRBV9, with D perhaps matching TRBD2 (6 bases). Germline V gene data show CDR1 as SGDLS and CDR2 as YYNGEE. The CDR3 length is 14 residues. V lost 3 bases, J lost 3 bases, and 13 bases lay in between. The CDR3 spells CASSERYGSYEQYF. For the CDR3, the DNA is TGTGCCAGCAGCGAGCGCTACGGGAGCTACGAGCAGTACTTC.

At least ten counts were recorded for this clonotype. In DNA form, the CDR3 reads TGTGCCAGCAGCTTACTTAGGTCCGGGGGGAATGAGCAGTTCTTC. Amino acids: CASSLLRSGGNEQFF. The chain joins TRBV7-9 to TRBJ2-1; 7 bases match TRBD2. The trim removed 2 bases at V and 7 bases at J, leaving 8 bases unmatched. Germline V gene data show CDR1 as SEHNR and CDR2 as FQNEAQ (reference sequence). The CDR3 is 15 residues long.

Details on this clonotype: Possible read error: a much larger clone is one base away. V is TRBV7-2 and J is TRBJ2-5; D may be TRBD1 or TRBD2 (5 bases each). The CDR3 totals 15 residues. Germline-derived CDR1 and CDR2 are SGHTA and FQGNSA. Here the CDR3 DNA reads TGTGCCAGCAGCTGGGCCGTTGGGGGAATGAAGACCCAGTGCTTC. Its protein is CASSWAVGGMKTQCF. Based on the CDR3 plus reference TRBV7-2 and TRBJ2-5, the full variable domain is GAGVSQSPSNKVTEKGKDVELRCDPISGHTALYWYRQSLGQGLEFLIYFQGNSAPDKSGLPSDRFSAERTGGSVSTLTIQRTQQEDSAVYLCASSWAVGGMKTQCFGPGTRLLVL.

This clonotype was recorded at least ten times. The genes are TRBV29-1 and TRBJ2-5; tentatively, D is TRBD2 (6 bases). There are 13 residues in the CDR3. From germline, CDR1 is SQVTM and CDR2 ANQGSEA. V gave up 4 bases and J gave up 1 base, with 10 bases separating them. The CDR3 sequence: CSVVRGSQETQYF. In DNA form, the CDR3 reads TGCAGCGTTGTCCGGGGGTCCCAAGAGACCCAGTACTTC. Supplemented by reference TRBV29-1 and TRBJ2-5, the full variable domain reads SAVISQKPSRDICQRGTSLTIQCQVDSQVTMMFWYRQQPGQSLTLIATANQGSEATYESGFVIDKFPISRPNLTFSTLTVSNMSPEDSSIYLCSVVRGSQETQYFGPGTRLLVL.

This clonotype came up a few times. The CDR3 DNA follows: TGTGCCAGCAGCTCAGTCGGCGGGTCCACAGATACGCAGTATTTT. Its protein product is CASSSVGGSTDTQYF. The rearrangement uses TRBV7-9 and TRBJ2-3; D is perhaps TRBD2 (5 bases). Trimming stripped 4 bases from V and 2 bases from J, with 13 bases between. Germline V CDR1 and CDR2: SEHNR, FQNEAQ (reference sequence). The CDR3 contains 15 residues.

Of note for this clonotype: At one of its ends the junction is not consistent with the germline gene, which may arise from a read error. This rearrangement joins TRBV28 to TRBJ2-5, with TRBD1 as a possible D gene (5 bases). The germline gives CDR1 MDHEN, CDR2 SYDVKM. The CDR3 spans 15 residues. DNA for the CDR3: TGTGCCAGCAATCCAAGTGGACAACGGCAAGAGACCCCGTACTTC. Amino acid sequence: CASNPSGQRQETPYF.

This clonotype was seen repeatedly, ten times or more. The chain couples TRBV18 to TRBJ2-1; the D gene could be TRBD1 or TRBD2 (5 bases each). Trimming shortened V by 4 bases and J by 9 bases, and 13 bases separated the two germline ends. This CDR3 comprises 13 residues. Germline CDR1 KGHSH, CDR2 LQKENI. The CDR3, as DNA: TGTGCCAGCTCACAGACCCGGGACGTTGAGCAGTTCTTC. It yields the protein CASSQTRDVEQFF.

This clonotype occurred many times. This CDR3 is CSVVRPNPRYQETQYF. In DNA, the CDR3 is TGCAGCGTTGTACGGCCGAACCCTCGATACCAAGAGACCCAGTACTTC. J is TRBJ2-5 and V is TRBV29-1; no reliable D call. This CDR3 comprises 16 residues. The V end was cut by 4 bases, the J end by 0 bases, with 18 bases between. The germline CDR1 and CDR2 sequences are SQVTM and ANQGSEA.

Here the CDR3 reads CASSPTSRATDTQYF. CDR3 DNA sequence: TGTGCCAGCAGTCCCACCTCCAGGGCCACAGATACGCAGTATTTT. V is TRBV28 and J is TRBJ2-3; maybe TRBD1 (5 bases). V lost 5 bases, J lost 2 bases, and 14 bases lay in between. The CDR3 has 15 amino acids. CDR1 and CDR2 from the germline V gene are MDHEN and SYDVKM. The complete variable domain, with remaining parts taken from reference TRBV28 and TRBJ2-3, reads DVKVTQSSRYLVKRTGEKVFLECVQDMDHENMFWYRQDPGLGLRLIYFSYDVKMKEKGDIPEGYSVSREKKERFSLILESASTNQTSMYLCASSPTSRATDTQYFGPGTRLTVL.

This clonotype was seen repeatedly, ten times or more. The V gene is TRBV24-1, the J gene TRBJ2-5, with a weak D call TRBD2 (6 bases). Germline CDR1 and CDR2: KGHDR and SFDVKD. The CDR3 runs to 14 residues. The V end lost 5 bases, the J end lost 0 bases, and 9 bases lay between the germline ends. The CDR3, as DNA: TGTGCCACCAGTGTCGGCGGGGACCAAGAGACCCAGTACTTC. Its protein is CATSVGGDQETQYF.